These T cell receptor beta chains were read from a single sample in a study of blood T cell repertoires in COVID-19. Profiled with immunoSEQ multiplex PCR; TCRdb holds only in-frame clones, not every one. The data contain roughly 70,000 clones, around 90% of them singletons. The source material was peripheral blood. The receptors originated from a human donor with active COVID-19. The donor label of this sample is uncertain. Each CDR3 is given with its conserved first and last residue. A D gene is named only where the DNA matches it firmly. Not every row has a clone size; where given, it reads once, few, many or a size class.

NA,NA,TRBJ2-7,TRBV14,CASSREGQTFSYEQYF,TGTGCCAGCAGTCGAGAAGGACAGACCTTCTCCTACGAGCAGTACTTC
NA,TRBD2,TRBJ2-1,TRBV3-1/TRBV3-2,CASGRVNEQFF,TGTGCGTCCGGGAGGGTCAATGAGCAGTTCTTC
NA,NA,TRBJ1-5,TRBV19,CASSPGVSNQPQHF,TGTGCCAGTAGTCCCGGGGTTAGCAATCAGCCCCAGCATTTT
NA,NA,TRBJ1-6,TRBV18,CASSPEGRAPLHF,TGTGCCAGCTCACCGGAGGGCCGGGCACCCCTCCACTTT
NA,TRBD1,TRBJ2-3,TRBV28,CASSLRTGQGDTQYF,TGTGCCAGCAGTTTACGGACAGGGCAGGGAGATACGCAGTATTTT
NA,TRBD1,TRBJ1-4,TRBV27,CASASGGTGDEKLFF,TGTGCCAGCGCCTCGGGGGGGACAGGGGATGAAAAACTGTTTTTT
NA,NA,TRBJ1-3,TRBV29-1,CSVRGAGNTIYF,TGCAGCGTCAGGGGAGCAGGAAACACCATATATTTT
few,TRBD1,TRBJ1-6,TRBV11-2,CASSQRQGDRNSPLHF,TGTGCCAGCAGCCAACGACAGGGGGATCGGAATTCACCCCTCCACTTT
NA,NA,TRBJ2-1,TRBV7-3,CASSSPGASYNEQFF,TGTGCCAGCAGCTCCCCTGGGGCCTCCTACAATGAGCAGTTCTTC
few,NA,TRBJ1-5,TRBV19,CASSPYSRPQHF,TGTGCCAGTAGTCCCTACTCCCGGCCCCAGCATTTT
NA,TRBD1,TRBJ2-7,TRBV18,CASSPPGQGAYEQYF,TGTGCCAGCTCACCGCCGGGACAGGGGGCCTACGAGCAGTACTTC
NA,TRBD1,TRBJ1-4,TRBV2,CASRDRSEKLFF,TGTGCCAGCAGGGACAGGTCCGAAAAACTGTTTTTT
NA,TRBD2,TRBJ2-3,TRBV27,CASRPSSGRATDTQYF,TGTGCCAGCAGGCCCTCTAGCGGGAGGGCCACAGATACGCAGTATTTT
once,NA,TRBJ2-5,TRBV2,CASSVDARAQETQYF,TGTGCCAGCAGTGTAGACGCGAGGGCCCAAGAGACCCAGTACTTC
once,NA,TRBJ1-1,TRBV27,CASSSQSVGGTEAFF,TGTGCCAGCAGTTCCCAATCAGTGGGGGGAACTGAAGCTTTCTTT
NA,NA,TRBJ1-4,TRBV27,CASSGGAANEKLFF,TGTGCCAGCAGTGGAGGGGCTGCTAATGAAAAACTGTTTTTT
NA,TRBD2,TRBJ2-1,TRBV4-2,CASSQDPSGGTYNEQFF,TGTGCCAGCAGCCAAGACCCTAGCGGGGGGACCTACAATGAGCAGTTCTTC
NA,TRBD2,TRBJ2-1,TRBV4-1,CASSAPGTSGNEQFF,TGCGCCAGTAGCGCCCCCGGGACTAGCGGGAATGAGCAGTTCTTC
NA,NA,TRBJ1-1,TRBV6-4,CASSQTANTEAFF,TGTGCCAGCAGTCAGACAGCGAACACTGAAGCTTTCTTT
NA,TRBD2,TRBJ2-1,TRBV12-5,CASGLADGGSGRAEQFF,TGTGCTAGTGGTTTGGCCGACGGTGGTAGCGGGAGGGCGGAGCAGTTCTTC
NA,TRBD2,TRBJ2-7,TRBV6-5,CASSLLAGVSYEQYF,TGTGCCAGCAGCCTCTTAGCGGGAGTCTCCTACGAGCAGTACTTC
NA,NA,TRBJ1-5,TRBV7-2,CASSLSAGQGNQPQHF,TGTGCCAGCAGCTTATCCGCAGGGCAGGGCAATCAGCCCCAGCATTTT
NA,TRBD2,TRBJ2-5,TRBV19,CASRERGSGETQYF,TGTGCCAGTAGGGAACGCGGGAGCGGAGAGACCCAGTACTTC
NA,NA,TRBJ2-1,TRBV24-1,CATSPPGLSAYNEQFF,TGTGCCACCAGTCCCCCGGGCCTTAGCGCCTACAATGAGCAGTTCTTC
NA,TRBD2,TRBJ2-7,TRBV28,CASSLGTSDYEQYF,TGTGCCAGCAGTTTGGGGACTAGCGACTACGAGCAGTACTTC
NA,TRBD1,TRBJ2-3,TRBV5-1,CASSKGQGTRDTQYF,TGCGCCAGCAGCAAGGGACAGGGGACAAGGGATACGCAGTATTTT
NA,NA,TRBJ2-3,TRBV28,CARPRRAGKLGTDTQYF,TGTGCCAGACCCAGGCGTGCGGGAAAGCTTGGCACAGATACGCAGTATTTT
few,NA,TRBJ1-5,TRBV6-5,CASSYSGGGQPQHF,TGTGCCAGCAGTTACTCGGGGGGAGGTCAGCCCCAGCATTTT
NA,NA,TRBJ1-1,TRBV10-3,CAIRKTDMNTEAFF,TGTGCCATCAGGAAGACAGATATGAACACTGAAGCTTTCTTT
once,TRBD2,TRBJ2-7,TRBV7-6,CASSPTPTSGSVHEQYF,TGTGCCAGCAGCCCTACTCCAACTAGCGGGAGTGTGCACGAGCAGTACTTC
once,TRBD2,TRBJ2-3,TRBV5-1,CASSLGRLAGGPADTQYF,TGCGCCAGCAGCTTGGGAAGGCTAGCGGGAGGGCCTGCAGATACGCAGTATTTT
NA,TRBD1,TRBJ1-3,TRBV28,CASSQDRLGNTIYF,TGTGCCAGCAGTCAGGACAGGTTGGGAAACACCATATATTTT
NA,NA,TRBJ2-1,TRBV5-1,CASRDSPSSNEQFF,TGCGCCAGTCGGGACTCCCCCTCCTCTAATGAGCAGTTCTTC
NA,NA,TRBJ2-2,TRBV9,CASSVGQITGELFF,TGTGCCAGCAGCGTAGGACAGATCACCGGGGAGCTGTTTTTT
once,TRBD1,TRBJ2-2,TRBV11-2,CASSLLRTGVNTGELFF,TGTGCCAGCAGCTTATTGAGAACAGGGGTCAACACCGGGGAGCTGTTTTTT
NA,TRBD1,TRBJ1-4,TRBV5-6,CASSPGQAEKLFF,TGTGCCAGCAGCCCGGGACAGGCTGAAAAACTGTTTTTT
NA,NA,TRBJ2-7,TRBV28,CASSLRQPYEQYF,TGTGCCAGCAGTTTAAGACAGCCCTACGAGCAGTACTTC
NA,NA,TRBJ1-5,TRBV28,CASRNRVFSNQPQHF,TGTGCCAGCAGAAACAGGGTTTTTAGCAATCAGCCCCAGCATTTT
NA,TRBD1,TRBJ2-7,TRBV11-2,CASSSPEGLRGHEQYF,TGTGCCAGCAGCTCGCCGGAGGGGCTCAGGGGGCACGAGCAGTACTTC
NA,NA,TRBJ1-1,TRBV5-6,CASVTWGEEGTEAFF,TGTGCCAGCGTTACGTGGGGGGAGGAGGGCACTGAAGCTTTCTTT
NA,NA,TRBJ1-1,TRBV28,CASFRDTNTEAFF,TGTGCCAGCTTCCGGGACACAAACACTGAAGCTTTCTTT
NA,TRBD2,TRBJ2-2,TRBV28,CASSFLEGLAGDGNTGELFF,TGTGCCAGCAGTTTCCTAGAGGGACTAGCGGGAGATGGTAACACCGGGGAGCTGTTTTTT
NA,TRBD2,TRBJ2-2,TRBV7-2,CASRPGLALRGELFF,TGTGCCAGCAGGCCGGGACTAGCGCTTCGCGGGGAGCTGTTTTTT
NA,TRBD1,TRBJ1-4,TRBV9,CASSSGQGASNEKLFF,TGTGCCAGCAGCTCGGGACAGGGGGCTTCTAATGAAAAACTGTTTTTT
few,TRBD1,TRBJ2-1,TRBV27,CASSLTGDNEQFF,TGTGCCAGCAGTTTAACAGGGGACAATGAGCAGTTCTTC
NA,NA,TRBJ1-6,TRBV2,CASSDGQPGISPLHF,TGTGCCAGCAGTGATGGCCAACCAGGGATTTCACCCCTCCACTTT
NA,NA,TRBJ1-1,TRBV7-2,CASSLWGGSNTEAFF,TGTGCCAGCAGCTTATGGGGGGGGTCGAACACTGAAGCTTTCTTT
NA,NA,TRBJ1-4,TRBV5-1,CASSRQATNEKLFF,TGCGCCAGCAGCCGACAGGCGACTAATGAAAAACTGTTTTTT
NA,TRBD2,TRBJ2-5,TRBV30,CAWDAGTTQETQYF,TGTGCCTGGGACGCCGGGACTACACAAGAGACCCAGTACTTC
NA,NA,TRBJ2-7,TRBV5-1,CASSSDYEQYF,TGCGCCAGCAGCTCAGACTACGAGCAGTACTTC
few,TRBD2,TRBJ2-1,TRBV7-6,CASSLYSVRGAGANEQFF,TGTGCCAGCAGCTTATATTCAGTAAGGGGAGCGGGAGCCAATGAGCAGTTCTTC